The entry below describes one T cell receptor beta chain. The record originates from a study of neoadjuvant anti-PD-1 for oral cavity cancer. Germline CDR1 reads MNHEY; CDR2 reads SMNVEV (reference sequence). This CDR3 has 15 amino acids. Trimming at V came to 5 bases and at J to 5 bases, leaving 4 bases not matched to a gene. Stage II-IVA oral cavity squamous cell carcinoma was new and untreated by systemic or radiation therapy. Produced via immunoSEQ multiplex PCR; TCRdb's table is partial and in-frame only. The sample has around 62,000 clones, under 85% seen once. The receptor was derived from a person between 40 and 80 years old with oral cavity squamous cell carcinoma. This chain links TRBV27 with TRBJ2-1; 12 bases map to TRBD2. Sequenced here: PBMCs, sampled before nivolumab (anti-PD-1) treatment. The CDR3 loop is CASSLAGGPNNEQFF. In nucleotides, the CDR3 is TGTGCCAGCAGTCTAGCGGGAGGGCCCAACAATGAGCAGTTCTTC.